The T cell receptor beta chain described here comes from a study of blood T cell repertoires in COVID-19. Turning to the study itself: The origin of the acute and convalescent COVID-19 samples was the United States, Italy and Spain.

Only one count was recorded for this clone. Adults between roughly 18 and 95 years of age took part from about two dozen US areas. Researchers sorted participants into cohorts using their self-reported clinical history. Contact with a PCR-confirmed or clinician-diagnosed COVID-19 case occurred within 2 weeks of entry. Only in-frame clones appear in the TCRdb table, and some are missing; sequencing was by immunoSEQ multiplex PCR. The repertoire includes some 300,000 clones, 90% of them detected once, and 3.5% to 5% sits in the top ten. V lost 5 bases to trimming and J lost 5 bases, with 9 bases between them. The germline V gene has CDR1 MNHEY and CDR2 SVGAGI. CDR3 length equals 13 residues.

This TCR derives from a woman in her 30s who had been exposed to COVID-19. The chain uses TRBV6-5 and TRBJ1-4; a weak D match, TRBD1 (6 bases). Sequenced sample: PBMCs or T cells enriched from blood (not recorded which). In DNA, the CDR3 is TGTGCCAGCAGTCGAGGGACAAATGAAAAACTGTTTTTT. Its translation: CASSRGTNEKLFF.